The T cell receptor beta chain described here comes from a study of T cells in localized non-small cell lung cancer. Broader study findings: Uninvolved adjacent lung had higher T cell clonality than tumor and all other tissues.

TCRdb's copy holds only in-frame clones and misses some; the assay was immunoSEQ multiplex PCR. The table shows approximately 150,000 clones, with roughly 90% occurring only once. Concerning this clone: Its cognate antigen is unknown.

This receptor was taken from a female donor of 60 years or more with stage I lung adenocarcinoma. Material: peripheral blood, obtained before any cancer treatment.

The CDR3 DNA sequence: TGTGCCAGCAGTTCTATCACCGGGGCCAGAGGCGAGCAGTACTTC. Translating gives CASSSITGARGEQYF. The V call is TRBV27, the J call TRBJ2-7; TRBD1 or TRBD2 may be the D gene (5 bases each). Germline assignment: CDR1 MNHEY and CDR2 SMNVEV (reference sequence). The V gene lost 4 bases and the J gene lost 6 bases, with 19 bases spanning the gap. The CDR3 consists of 15 residues.